Sequencing of this T cell receptor beta chain was carried out in a study of control samples from healthy donors and cancer patients. Profiled with immunoSEQ multiplex PCR; TCRdb holds only in-frame clones, not every one. The sample contains around 100,000 clones, about 87% of which appear only once. The CDR3 has 14 amino acids. The germline V gene encodes CDR1 LNHDA and CDR2 SQIVND (reference sequence). Germline trimming cut 4 bases from V and 4 bases from J; bases unmatched to any gene: 6. The chain couples TRBV19 to TRBJ1-2, with 7 bases lining up with TRBD1. The sequenced material came from blood. This TCR was recovered from a woman aged 70-85 years in good health. In DNA, the CDR3 is TGTGCCAGTAGTACCGGACAGGCCGTCTATGGCTACACCTTC. Protein: CASSTGQAVYGYTF.